Included here is one T cell receptor (beta chain) sequence, with context. Only in-frame clones appear in the TCRdb table, and some are missing; sequencing was by immunoSEQ multiplex PCR. Of tens of thousands of clones listed, 85% to 95% are singletons. The sample originates from a study of T cell changes during pregnancy in multiple sclerosis. Trimming took off 3 bases at V and 4 bases at J, with 14 bases between the two ends. Germline CDR1 and CDR2: KGHSH and LQKENI. The CDR3 totals 15 residues. The specimen was CD4+ T cells from peripheral blood mononuclear cells, collected in the third trimester of pregnancy. The sequence was obtained from a female donor with multiple sclerosis, enrolled in a pregnancy study. This chain joins TRBV18 and TRBJ2-3; no reliable D call. The CDR3 nucleotides are TGTGCCAGCTCACCGTCTTCAGGAAGTGCAGATACGCAGTATTTT. It yields the protein CASSPSSGSADTQYF.